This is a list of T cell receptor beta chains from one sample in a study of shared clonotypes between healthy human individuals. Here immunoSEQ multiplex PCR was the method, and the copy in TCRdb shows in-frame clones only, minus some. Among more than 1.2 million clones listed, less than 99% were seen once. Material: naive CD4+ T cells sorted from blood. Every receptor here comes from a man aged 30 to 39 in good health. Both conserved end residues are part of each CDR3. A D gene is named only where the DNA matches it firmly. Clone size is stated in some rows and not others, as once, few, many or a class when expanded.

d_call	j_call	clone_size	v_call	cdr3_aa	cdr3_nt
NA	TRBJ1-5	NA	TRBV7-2	CASSLGRGGQPQHF	TGTGCCAGCAGCCTTGGCAGGGGAGGGCAGCCCCAGCATTTT
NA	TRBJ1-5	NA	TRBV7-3	CASSLRGGAGQPQHF	TGTGCCAGCAGCTTACGGGGGGGCGCAGGGCAGCCCCAGCATTTT
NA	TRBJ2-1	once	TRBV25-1	CASSDRQGFTYNEQFF	TGTGCCAGCAGTGACCGGCAGGGTTTCACCTACAATGAGCAGTTCTTC
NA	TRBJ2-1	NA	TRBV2	CASSEAGTNYNEQFF	TGTGCCAGCAGTGAAGCCGGGACGAATTACAATGAGCAGTTCTTC
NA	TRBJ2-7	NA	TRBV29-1	CSVGSRQTLEQYF	TGCAGCGTTGGGTCGCGGCAGACACTCGAGCAGTACTTC
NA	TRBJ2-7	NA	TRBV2	CASRQTTYEQYF	TGTGCCAGCAGGCAAACGACGTACGAGCAGTACTTC
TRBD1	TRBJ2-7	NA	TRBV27	CASRQTGNYVYEQYF	TGTGCCAGCAGACAGACAGGGAACTACGTCTACGAGCAGTACTTC
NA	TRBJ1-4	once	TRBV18	CASSRSINEKLFF	TGTGCCAGCTCACGCAGTATTAATGAAAAACTGTTTTTT
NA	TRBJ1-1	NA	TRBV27	CASSRLRGTEAFF	TGTGCCAGCAGCCGCCTGAGGGGCACTGAAGCTTTCTTT
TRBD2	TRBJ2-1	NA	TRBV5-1	CASSLSSGGDEQFF	TGCGCCAGCAGCTTGAGTAGCGGGGGCGATGAGCAGTTCTTC
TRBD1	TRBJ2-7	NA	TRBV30	CAWSWTGGRGEQYF	TGTGCCTGGAGTTGGACAGGGGGCAGGGGCGAGCAGTACTTC
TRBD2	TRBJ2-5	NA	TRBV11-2	CASSLGGLAETQYF	TGTGCCAGCAGCTTAGGTGGACTAGCGGAGACCCAGTACTTC
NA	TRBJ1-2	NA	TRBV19	CASSITGPYGYTF	TGTGCCAGTAGTATAACAGGGCCTTATGGCTACACCTTC
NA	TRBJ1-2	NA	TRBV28	CASGVVGGRSGYTF	TGTGCCAGCGGCGTCGTGGGGGGCCGGTCTGGCTACACCTTC
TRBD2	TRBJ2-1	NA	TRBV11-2	CASSYLAGGKNNEQFF	TGTGCCAGCAGCTACCTAGCGGGAGGGAAAAACAATGAGCAGTTCTTC
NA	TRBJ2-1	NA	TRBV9	CASSVEAYNEQFF	TGTGCCAGCAGCGTAGAGGCCTACAATGAGCAGTTCTTC
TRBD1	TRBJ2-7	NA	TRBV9	CASSGTGEYYEQYF	TGTGCCAGCAGCGGGACAGGGGAGTACTACGAGCAGTACTTC
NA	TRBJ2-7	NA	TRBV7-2	CASSPSFEQYF	TGTGCCAGCAGCCCTTCTTTCGAGCAGTACTTC
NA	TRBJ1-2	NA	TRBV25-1	CASSPLGQGYGYTF	TGTGCCAGCAGTCCTTTAGGGCAGGGGTATGGCTACACCTTC
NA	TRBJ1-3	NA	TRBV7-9	CASSLPSSGNTIYF	TGTGCCAGCAGCCTCCCGAGCTCTGGAAACACCATATATTTT
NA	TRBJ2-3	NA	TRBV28	CASSLKQDTDTQYF	TGTGCCAGCAGTTTAAAACAGGACACAGATACGCAGTATTTT
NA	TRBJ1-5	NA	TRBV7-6	CASSAFQGNNQPQHF	TGTGCCAGCAGCGCATTTCAGGGAAACAATCAGCCCCAGCATTTT
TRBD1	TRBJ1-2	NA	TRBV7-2	CASSPPTGGVAGGYTF	TGTGCCAGCAGCCCCCCGACAGGGGGAGTAGCGGGTGGCTACACCTTC
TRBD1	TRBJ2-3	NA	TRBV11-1	CASSRARGHTDTQYF	TGTGCCAGCAGCCGGGCCAGGGGGCATACAGATACGCAGTATTTT
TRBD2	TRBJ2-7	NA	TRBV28	CASSRGTTLEQYF	TGTGCCAGCAGCCGAGGGACTACCCTAGAGCAGTACTTC
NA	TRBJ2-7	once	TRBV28	CASSLEGTYEQYF	TGTGCCAGCAGTTTAGAGGGAACCTACGAGCAGTACTTC
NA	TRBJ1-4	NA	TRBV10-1	CASSDGGSYEKLFF	TGCGCCAGCAGTGACGGGGGCTCCTATGAAAAACTGTTTTTT
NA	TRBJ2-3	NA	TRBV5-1	CASSFGQGSTDTQYF	TGCGCCAGCAGCTTCGGGCAGGGAAGCACAGATACGCAGTATTTT
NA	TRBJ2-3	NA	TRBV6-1	CASLRASTDTQYF	TGTGCGAGTTTGCGCGCTAGCACAGATACGCAGTATTTT
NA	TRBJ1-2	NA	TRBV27	CATKQVYYGYTF	TGTGCCACTAAACAGGTCTACTATGGCTACACCTTC
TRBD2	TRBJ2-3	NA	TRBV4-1	CASSQERREAADTQYF	TGCGCCAGCAGCCAAGAAAGGCGGGAGGCGGCAGATACGCAGTATTTT
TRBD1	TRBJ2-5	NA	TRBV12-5	CASGTGTVNGETQYF	TGTGCTAGTGGTACCGGGACAGTAAATGGGGAGACCCAGTACTTC
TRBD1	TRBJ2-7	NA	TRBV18	CASSPGQATEQYF	TGTGCCAGCTCACCAGGACAGGCTACGGAGCAGTACTTC
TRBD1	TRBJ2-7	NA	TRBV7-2	CASSFTGDYEQYF	TGTGCCAGCAGCTTTACAGGGGACTACGAGCAGTACTTC
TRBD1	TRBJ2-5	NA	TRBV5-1	CASSLRVTGGWETQYF	TGCGCCAGCAGCTTGAGGGTTACAGGGGGTTGGGAGACCCAGTACTTC
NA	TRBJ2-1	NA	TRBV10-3	CATNSRLNNEQFF	TGTGCCACCAATTCCCGCCTTAACAATGAGCAGTTCTTC
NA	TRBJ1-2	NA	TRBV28	CASSFLGFYGYTF	TGTGCCAGCAGTTTCCTTGGTTTCTATGGCTACACCTTC
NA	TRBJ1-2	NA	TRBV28	CASSKTGHFYGYTF	TGTGCCAGCAGTAAAACAGGCCACTTCTATGGCTACACCTTC
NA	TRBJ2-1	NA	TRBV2	CASRGGLAYQEQFF	TGTGCCAGCAGAGGGGGGCTAGCTTATCAGGAGCAGTTCTTC
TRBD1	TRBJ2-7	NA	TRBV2	CASRGDRPSYEQYF	TGTGCCAGCAGGGGGGACAGACCTTCCTACGAGCAGTACTTC
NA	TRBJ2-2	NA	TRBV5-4	CASSLPGQATGELFF	TGTGCCAGCAGCTTGCCGGGACAAGCAACCGGGGAGCTGTTTTTT
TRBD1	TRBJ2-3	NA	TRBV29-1	CSVRPGQGEDTQYF	TGCAGCGTACGACCGGGACAGGGGGAGGATACGCAGTATTTT
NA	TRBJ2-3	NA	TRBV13	CASRIKAWVDTQYF	TGTGCCAGCAGGATTAAAGCGTGGGTCGATACGCAGTATTTT
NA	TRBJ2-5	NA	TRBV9	CASSTLTRGYETQYF	TGTGCCAGCAGCACCCTGACTAGGGGGTATGAGACCCAGTACTTC
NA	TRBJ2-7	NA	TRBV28	CASNRGIGYEQYF	TGTGCCAGCAACCGGGGAATAGGCTACGAGCAGTACTTC
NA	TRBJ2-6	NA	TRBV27	CASRRSGVPGGANVLTF	TGTGCCAGCAGGAGATCCGGGGTTCCGGGCGGGGCCAACGTCCTGACTTTC
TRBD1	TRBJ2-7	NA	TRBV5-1	CASSSQGAEQYF	TGCGCCAGCAGCTCACAGGGGGCCGAGCAGTACTTC
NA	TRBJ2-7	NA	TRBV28	CASHGPAIYEQYF	TGTGCCAGTCATGGACCGGCAATATACGAGCAGTACTTC
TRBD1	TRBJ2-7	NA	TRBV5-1	CASSGTGGPYEQYF	TGCGCCAGCAGCGGGACAGGGGGCCCCTACGAGCAGTACTTC
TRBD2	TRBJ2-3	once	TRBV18	CASSPLAGVVDTQYF	TGTGCCAGCTCACCGTTAGCGGGAGTGGTAGATACGCAGTATTTT
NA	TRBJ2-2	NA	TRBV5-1	CASSLRQGRFRGTGELFF	TGCGCCAGCAGCTTGAGGCAGGGGAGGTTCCGAGGCACCGGGGAGCTGTTTTTT
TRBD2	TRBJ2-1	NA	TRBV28	CASSSWTSGRSEQFF	TGTGCCAGCAGTTCCTGGACTAGCGGTAGATCAGAGCAGTTCTTC
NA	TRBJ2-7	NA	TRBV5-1	CASSTTAGRKYEQYF	TGCGCCAGCAGCACCACTGCGGGGAGAAAGTACGAGCAGTACTTC
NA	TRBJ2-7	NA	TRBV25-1	CASSETGVSEQYF	TGTGCCAGCAGTGAGACGGGTGTGAGTGAGCAGTACTTC
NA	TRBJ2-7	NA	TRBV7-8	CASSLAHRDYEQYF	TGTGCCAGCAGCTTAGCGCACAGGGACTACGAGCAGTACTTC
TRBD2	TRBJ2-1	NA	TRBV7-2	CANARGGGLHEQFF	TGTGCCAACGCACGGGGGGGCGGGCTCCATGAGCAGTTCTTC